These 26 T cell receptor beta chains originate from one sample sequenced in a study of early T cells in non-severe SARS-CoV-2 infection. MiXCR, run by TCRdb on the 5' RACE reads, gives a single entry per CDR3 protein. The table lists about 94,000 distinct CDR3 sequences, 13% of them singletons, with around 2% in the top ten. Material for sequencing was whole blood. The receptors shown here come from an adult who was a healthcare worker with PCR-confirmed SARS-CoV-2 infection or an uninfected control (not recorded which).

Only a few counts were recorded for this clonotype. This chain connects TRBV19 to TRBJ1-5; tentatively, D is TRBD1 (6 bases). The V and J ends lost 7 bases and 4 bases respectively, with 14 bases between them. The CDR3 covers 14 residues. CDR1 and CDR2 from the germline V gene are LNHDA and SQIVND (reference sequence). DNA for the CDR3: TGTGCCAGTAAAAAGGGGGACCGTAATCAGCCCCAGCATTTT. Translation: CASKKGDRNQPQHF.

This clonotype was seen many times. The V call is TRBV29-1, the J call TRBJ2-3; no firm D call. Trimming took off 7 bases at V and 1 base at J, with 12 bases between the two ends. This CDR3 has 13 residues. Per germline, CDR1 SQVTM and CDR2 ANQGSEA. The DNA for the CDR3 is TGCAGCGCTGGGGTGGACGGCACAGATACGCAGTATTTT. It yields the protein CSAGVDGTDTQYF.

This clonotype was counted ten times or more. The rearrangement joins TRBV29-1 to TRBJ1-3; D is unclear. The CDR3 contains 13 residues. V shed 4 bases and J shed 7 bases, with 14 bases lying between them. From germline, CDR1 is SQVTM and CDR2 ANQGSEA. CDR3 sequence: CSVVPRTTNTIYF. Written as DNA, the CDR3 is TGCAGCGTTGTCCCGCGTACGACGAACACCATATATTTT.

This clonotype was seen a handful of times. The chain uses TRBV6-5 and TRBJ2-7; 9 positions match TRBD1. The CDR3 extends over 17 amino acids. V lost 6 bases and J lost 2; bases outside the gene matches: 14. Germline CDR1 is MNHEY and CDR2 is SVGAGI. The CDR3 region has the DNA TGTGCCAGCAGCCGCCAGACCGGGACAGGGATACCCTACGAGCAGTACTTC. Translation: CASSRQTGTGIPYEQYF.

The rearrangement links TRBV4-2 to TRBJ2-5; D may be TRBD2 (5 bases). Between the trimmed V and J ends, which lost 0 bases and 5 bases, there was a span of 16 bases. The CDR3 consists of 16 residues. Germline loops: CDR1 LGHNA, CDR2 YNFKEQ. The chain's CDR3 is CASSQDGWLATETQYF. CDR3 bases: TGTGCCAGCAGCCAAGATGGCTGGCTAGCTACTGAGACCCAGTACTTC.

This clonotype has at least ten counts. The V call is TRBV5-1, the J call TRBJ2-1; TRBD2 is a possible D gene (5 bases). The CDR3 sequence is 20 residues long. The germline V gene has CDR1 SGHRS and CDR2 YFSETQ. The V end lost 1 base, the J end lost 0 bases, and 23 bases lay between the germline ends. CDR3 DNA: TGCGCCAGCAGCTTGTCGCTGTACAACTGGAGCGGCGTCTCCTACAATGAGCAGTTCTTC. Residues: CASSLSLYNWSGVSYNEQFF.

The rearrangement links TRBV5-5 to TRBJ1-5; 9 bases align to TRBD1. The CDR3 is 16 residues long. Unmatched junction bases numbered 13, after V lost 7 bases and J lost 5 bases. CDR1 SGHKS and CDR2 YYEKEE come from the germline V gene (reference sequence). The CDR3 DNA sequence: TGTGCCAGCCTAGCTGGACCTGACAGGGGGGATCAGCCCCAGCATTTT. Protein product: CASLAGPDRGDQPQHF. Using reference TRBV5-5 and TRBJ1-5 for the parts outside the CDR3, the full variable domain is DAGVTQSPTHLIKTRGQQVTLRCSPISGHKSVSWYQQVLGQGPQFIFQYYEKEERGRGNFPDRFSARQFPNYSSELNVNALLLGDSALYLCASLAGPDRGDQPQHFGDGTRLSIL.

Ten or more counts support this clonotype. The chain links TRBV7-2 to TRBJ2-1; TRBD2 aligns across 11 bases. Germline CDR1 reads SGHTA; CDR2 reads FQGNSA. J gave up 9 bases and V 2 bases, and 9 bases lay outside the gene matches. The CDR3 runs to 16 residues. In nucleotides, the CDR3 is TGTGCCAGCAGCTTAAGGGGGACTAGCGGCGGTGGTGAGCAGTTCTTC. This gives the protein CASSLRGTSGGGEQFF.

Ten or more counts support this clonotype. The CDR3: CSAKLTETSGGGAKNIQYF. Here the CDR3 DNA reads TGCAGTGCCAAACTCACCGAGACTAGCGGGGGAGGGGCCAAAAACATTCAGTACTTC. The chain joins TRBV20-1 to TRBJ2-4, with 12 bases aligning to TRBD2. There are 19 residues in the CDR3. CDR1 is DFQATT and CDR2 is SNEGSKA in the germline V gene (reference sequence). Germline trimming cut 6 bases from V and 1 base from J; bases unmatched to any gene: 16.

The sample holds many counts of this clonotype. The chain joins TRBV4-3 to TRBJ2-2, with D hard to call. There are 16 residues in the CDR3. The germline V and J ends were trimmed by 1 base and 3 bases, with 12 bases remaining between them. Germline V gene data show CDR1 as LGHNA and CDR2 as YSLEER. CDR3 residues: CASSQGRFRDTGELFF. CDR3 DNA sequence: TGCGCCAGCAGCCAAGGACGTTTCCGTGACACCGGGGAGCTGTTTTTT.

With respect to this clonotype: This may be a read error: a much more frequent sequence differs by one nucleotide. The CDR3 DNA reads TGCGCCAGCAGGCTCGGGACAGGGAGCGGCTATGGCTGCACCTTC. It yields the protein CASRLGTGSGYGCTF. This sequence joins TRBV4-1 and TRBJ1-2; TRBD1 matches 9 bases. CDR3 length: 15 amino acids. Germline V lookup: CDR1 MGHRA, CDR2 YSYEKL.

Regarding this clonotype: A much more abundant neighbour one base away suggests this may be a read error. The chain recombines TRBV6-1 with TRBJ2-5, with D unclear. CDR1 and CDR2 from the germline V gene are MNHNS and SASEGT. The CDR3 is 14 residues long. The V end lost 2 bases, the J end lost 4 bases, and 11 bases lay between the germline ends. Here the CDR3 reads CASSERWAVETQYF. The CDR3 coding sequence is TGTGCCAGCAGTGAACGGTGGGCAGTAGAGACCCAGTACTTC.

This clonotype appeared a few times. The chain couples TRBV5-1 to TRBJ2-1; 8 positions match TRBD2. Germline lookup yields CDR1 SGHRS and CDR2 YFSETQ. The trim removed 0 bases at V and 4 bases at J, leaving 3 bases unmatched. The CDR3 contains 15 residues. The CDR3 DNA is TGCGCCAGCAGCTTGGATAGCGGGGCGTACAATGAGCAGTTCTTC. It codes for CASSLDSGAYNEQFF.

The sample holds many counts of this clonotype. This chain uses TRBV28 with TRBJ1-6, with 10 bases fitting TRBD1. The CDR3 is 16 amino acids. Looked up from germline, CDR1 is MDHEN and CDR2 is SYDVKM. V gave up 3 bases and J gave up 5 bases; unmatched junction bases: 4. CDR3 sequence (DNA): TGTGCCAGCAGTTTCTGGGACAGGGGAAATAATTCACCCCTCCACTTT. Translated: CASSFWDRGNNSPLHF.

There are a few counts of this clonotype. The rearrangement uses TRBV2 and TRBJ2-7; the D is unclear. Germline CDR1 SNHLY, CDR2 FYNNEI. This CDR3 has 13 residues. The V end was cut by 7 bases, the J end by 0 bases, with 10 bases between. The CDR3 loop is CASIVPSSYEQYF. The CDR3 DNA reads TGTGCCAGCATAGTTCCAAGCTCCTACGAGCAGTACTTC. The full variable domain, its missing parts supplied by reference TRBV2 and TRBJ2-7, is EPEVTQTPSHQVTQMGQEVILRCVPISNHLYFYWYRQILGQKVEFLVSFYNNEISEKSEIFDDQFSVERPDGSNFTLKIRSTKLEDSAMYFCASIVPSSYEQYFGPGTRLTVT.

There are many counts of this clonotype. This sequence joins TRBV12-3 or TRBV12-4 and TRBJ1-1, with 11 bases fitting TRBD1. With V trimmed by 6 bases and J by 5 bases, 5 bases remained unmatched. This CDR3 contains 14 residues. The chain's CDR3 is CASRLGQGATEAFF. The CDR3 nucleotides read TGTGCCAGCAGGCTCGGACAGGGGGCGACTGAAGCTTTCTTT.

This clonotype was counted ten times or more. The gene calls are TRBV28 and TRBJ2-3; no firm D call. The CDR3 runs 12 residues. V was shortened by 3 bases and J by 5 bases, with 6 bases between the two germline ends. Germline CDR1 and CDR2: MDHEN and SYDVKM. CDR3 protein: CASSLGKDTQYF. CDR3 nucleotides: TGTGCCAGCAGTTTGGGAAAAGATACGCAGTATTTT. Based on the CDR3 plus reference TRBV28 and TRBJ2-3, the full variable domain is DVKVTQSSRYLVKRTGEKVFLECVQDMDHENMFWYRQDPGLGLRLIYFSYDVKMKEKGDIPEGYSVSREKKERFSLILESASTNQTSMYLCASSLGKDTQYFGPGTRLTVL.

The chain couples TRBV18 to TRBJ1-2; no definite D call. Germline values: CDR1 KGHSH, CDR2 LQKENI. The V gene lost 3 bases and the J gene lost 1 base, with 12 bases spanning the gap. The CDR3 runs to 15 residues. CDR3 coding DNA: TGTGCCAGCTCACCGCCAGAGTTGGTTAACTATGGCTACACCTTC. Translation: CASSPPELVNYGYTF.

CDR3 in amino acids: CSAISGTLYEQYF. For the CDR3, the DNA is TGCAGTGCTATCTCAGGGACTCTCTACGAGCAGTACTTC. This chain links TRBV20-1 with TRBJ2-7; tentatively, D is TRBD2 (6 bases). Looked up from germline, CDR1 is DFQATT and CDR2 is SNEGSKA (reference sequence). The V end lost 4 bases, the J end lost 3 bases, and 13 bases lay between the germline ends. This CDR3 contains 13 residues.

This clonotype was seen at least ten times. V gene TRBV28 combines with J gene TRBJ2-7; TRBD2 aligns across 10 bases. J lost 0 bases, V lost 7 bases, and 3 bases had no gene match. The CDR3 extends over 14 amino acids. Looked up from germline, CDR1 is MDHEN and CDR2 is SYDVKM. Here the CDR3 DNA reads TGTGCCAGCAAATCTAGCGGGAGCTCCTACGAGCAGTACTTC. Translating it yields CASKSSGSSYEQYF.

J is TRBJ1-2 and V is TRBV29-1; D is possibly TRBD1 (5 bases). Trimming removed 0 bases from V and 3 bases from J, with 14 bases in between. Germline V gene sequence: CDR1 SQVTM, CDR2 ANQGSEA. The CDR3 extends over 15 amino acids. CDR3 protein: CSVEDRGGRDYGYTF. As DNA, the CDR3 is TGCAGCGTTGAAGATAGGGGTGGAAGGGACTATGGCTACACCTTC.

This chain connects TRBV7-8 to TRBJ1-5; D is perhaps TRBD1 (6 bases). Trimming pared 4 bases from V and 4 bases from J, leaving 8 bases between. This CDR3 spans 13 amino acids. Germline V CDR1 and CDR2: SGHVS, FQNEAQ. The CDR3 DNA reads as TGTGCCAGCAGCTGGACAGTTAATCAGCCCCAGCATTTT. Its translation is CASSWTVNQPQHF.

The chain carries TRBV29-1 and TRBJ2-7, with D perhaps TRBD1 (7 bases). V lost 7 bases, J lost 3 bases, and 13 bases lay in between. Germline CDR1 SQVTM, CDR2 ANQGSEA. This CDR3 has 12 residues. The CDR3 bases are TGCAGCGCGGGGGACAGCTACTACGAGCAGTACTTC. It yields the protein CSAGDSYYEQYF.

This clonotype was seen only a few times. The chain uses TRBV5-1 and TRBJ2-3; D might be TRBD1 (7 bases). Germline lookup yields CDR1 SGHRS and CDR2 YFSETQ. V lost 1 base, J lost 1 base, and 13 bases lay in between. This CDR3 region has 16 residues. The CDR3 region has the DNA TGCGCCAGCAGCTTGTCCAGGGGGGTCGGCACAGATACGCAGTATTTT. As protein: CASSLSRGVGTDTQYF.

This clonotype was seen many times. CDR3 protein: CASSAPPGVTEAFF. CDR3 sequence (DNA): TGTGCCAGCAGCGCCCCCCCAGGTGTCACTGAAGCTTTCTTT. The chain is built from TRBV7-9 and TRBJ1-1; D is ambiguous. Germline loops: CDR1 SEHNR, CDR2 FQNEAQ (reference sequence). The germline V and J ends were trimmed by 5 bases and 4 bases, with 14 bases remaining between them. The CDR3 spans 14 residues.

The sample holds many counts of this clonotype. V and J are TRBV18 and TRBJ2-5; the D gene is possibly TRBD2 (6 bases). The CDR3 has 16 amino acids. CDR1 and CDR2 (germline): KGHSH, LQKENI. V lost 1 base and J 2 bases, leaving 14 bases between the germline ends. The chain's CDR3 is CASSPLRDLLQETQYF. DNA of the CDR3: TGTGCCAGCTCACCACTCCGGGACTTACTACAAGAGACCCAGTACTTC.